This T cell receptor (beta chain) was sequenced in a study of CD8 T cells in ankylosing spondylitis. General study points: Significant enrichment of disease-linked clones was reportedly seen in matched ankylosing spondylitis synovial fluid. Among TCR beta sequences, a motif of eight highly homologous variants appeared characteristic of ankylosing spondylitis blood.

CDR1 and CDR2 (germline): LNHDA, SQIVND (reference sequence). Trimming left V 8 bases short and J 9 bases short, with 11 bases between. The CDR3 is 11 amino acids. Concerning this clonotype: Its antigen is currently unknown.

TCRdb reprocessed the 5' RACE reads with MiXCR, giving one entry per CDR3 protein. There are 250,000 to 350,000 distinct CDR3 sequences in the sample; about a fifth occur only once, and roughly 3.4% lies in the top ten. The sample consisted of blood, either unsorted or a sorted T cell fraction (not recorded which). The TCR sequence derives from a female donor with ankylosing spondylitis or in good health (not recorded which). The chain carries TRBV19 and TRBJ2-1; D is ambiguous. The DNA of the CDR3 is TGTGCCAGTTCAAGAGCGAGTGAGCAGTTCTTC. This translates into CASSRASEQFF.